This TCR beta chain is from a study of T cell responses to AZD1222 COVID-19 vaccine. The study's findings and limits: Baseline seropositivity characterized only a handful of AZD1222 recipients. White British people made up most donors, females outnumbered males, and clonal diversity was possibly underestimated.

Produced via immunoSEQ multiplex PCR; TCRdb's table is partial and in-frame only. The table includes some 100,000 clones, about 83% detected once. V was pared by 5 bases and J by 8 bases, with 6 bases of the junction left unmatched. Germline CDR1 is SEHNR and CDR2 is FQNEAQ (reference sequence). The CDR3 has 14 amino acids. This clone was observed a few times. Its target is not known. The receptor was derived from an adult in good health. This specimen was peripheral blood, taken on day 0 of AZD1222 vaccination. The V gene is TRBV7-9, the J gene TRBJ1-3; TRBD1 agrees at 10 bases. The CDR3 DNA sequence: TGTGCCAGCAGCCCACGGGGACAGGGGTACACCATATATTTT. Translating it yields CASSPRGQGYTIYF. Complete variable domain (other parts from reference TRBV7-9 and TRBJ1-3): DTGVSQNPRHKITKRGQNVTFRCDPISEHNRLYWYRQTLGQGPEFLTYFQNEAQLEKSRLLSDRFSAERPKGSFSTLEIQRTEQGDSAMYLCASSPRGQGYTIYFGEGSWLTVV.